These T cell receptor beta chains were read from a single sample in a study of blood T cell repertoires in COVID-19. Repertoires were generated with immunoSEQ multiplex PCR, while TCRdb's copy carries only in-frame clones and drops some. The sample has a few hundred thousand clones, approximately 90% seen once. The sample comprised peripheral blood. Source of these receptors: a woman in her twenties or thirties who had recovered from COVID-19. CDR3s include the opening cysteine and the closing phenylalanine or tryptophan.

V gene | CDR3 protein
TRBV21-1 | CASSKEGDIRPVYQPQHF
TRBV28 | CASSPTGGGTEAFF
TRBV18 | CASSPTGEATTPLHF
TRBV5-1 | CASSSATGSDEQFF
TRBV7-6 | CASSAGQVPSSGNTIYF
TRBV2 | CASSERGLAGGLYNEQFF
TRBV28 | CASSKQESRAFF
TRBV28 | CASSSYTEAFF
TRBV7-2 | CASSLFGTGLGTQYF
TRBV7-6 | CASSLGGVTDTQYF
TRBV19 | CASSPKGPGTPLHF
TRBV5-1 | CASSLTPQGTDTQYF
TRBV3-1/TRBV3-2 | CASSQGGWSVLNEQFF
TRBV5-6 | CASSLDRQRSNTGELFF
TRBV11-1 | CASSLEQAQETQYF
TRBV28 | CASRRTGVYRDQPQHF
TRBV7-2 | CASSLGGEETQYF
TRBV5-5 | CASSLGRGSFQPQHF
TRBV2 | CASSLDRGNSPLHF
TRBV4-1 | CASSHRDSGELFF
TRBV7-7 | CASSPLPGQPQHF
TRBV4-1 | CASSQGADQETQYF
TRBV10-3 | CAISDEGYEQFF
TRBV5-4 | CASRLPGGSGYTF
TRBV18 | CASSSIAGGNTDTQYF
TRBV20-1 | CSASGDSEAFF
TRBV29-1 | CSVESPQSYEQYF
TRBV11-2 | CASSTSPGRGGTQYF
TRBV9 | CASSVLSGWNEQYF
TRBV30 | CAWKGLAGYNEQFF
TRBV4-3 | CASSAEQGNTEAFF
TRBV5-4 | CASSLMGGQLRVF